The clone carrying this T cell receptor (beta chain) was detected ten times or more. The data belong to a study of T cells in Graves' hyperthyroidism and ophthalmopathy. Germline V CDR1 and CDR2: SNHLY, FYNNEI. The junction had 3 bases not matched to a gene; V was cut back by 2 bases and J by 2 bases. The length of the CDR3 is 14 residues. TCR beta CDR3 regions were amplified from RNA. The HTBI set primed first-round TCR CDR3 RT-PCR. TCRdb re-called the multiplex PCR reads through MiXCR, storing one row per CDR3 protein. This table holds under 400,000 distinct CDR3 sequences, approximately 18% found once.

The sample taken for sequencing was blood. The receptor's source is a woman in her forties with Graves' ophthalmopathy. This rearrangement joins TRBV2 to TRBJ2-7; TRBD2 agrees at 7 bases. As DNA, the CDR3 is TGTGCCAGCAGTGAACCTAGCGGAACCTACGAGCAGTACTTC. Translating it yields CASSEPSGTYEQYF. Full variable domain (remainder filled in from reference TRBV2 and TRBJ2-7): EPEVTQTPSHQVTQMGQEVILRCVPISNHLYFYWYRQILGQKVEFLVSFYNNEISEKSEIFDDQFSVERPDGSNFTLKIRSTKLEDSAMYFCASSEPSGTYEQYFGPGTRLTVT.